This T cell receptor beta chain emerged from a study of T-cell memory formation after mild COVID-19. Whole-study context: TCR clusters were mostly donor specific. Overall study findings and caveats: Mainly CM and EM harbored the contracting CD4+ clones; mainly EMRA harbored the CD8+ ones. Second-wave clones peaking on day 37 lacked confirmed SARS-CoV-2 specificity. A subset of responding clones appeared in pre-infection memory, suggesting cross-reactive memory joined.

Germline trimming cut 6 bases from V and 7 bases from J; bases unmatched to any gene: 17. The CDR3 length is 16 residues. CDR1 and CDR2 from the germline V gene are MNHEY and SMNVEV (reference sequence). TCRdb passed the 5' RACE reads through MiXCR, listing each CDR3 protein once. The sample carries some 490,000 distinct CDR3 sequences, about 20% recorded once. In this sample, this clonotype turned up a few times. Its target is not known. The sample comprised PBMCs or a T cell subset sorted from them (not recorded which). The V gene is TRBV27, the J gene TRBJ2-7, with 8 bases that match TRBD2. This TCR derives from an adult woman who had mild COVID-19 (a few samples of this study predate the infection). Cell type and time point are not known. Written as DNA, the CDR3 is TGTGCCAGCAGACCGGGACTAGGGGGATTCGTTGGAGAGCAGTACTTC. Its translation is CASRPGLGGFVGEQYF.